This T cell receptor (beta chain) was captured by sequencing in a study of blood T cell repertoires in COVID-19. Across the whole study: The United States, Italy and Spain supplied acute and convalescent COVID-19 samples.

Authors' methods: Estimates of nucleated cell counts were drawn from the amplification of reference gene primers. Using immunoSEQ multiplex PCR, the repertoire was profiled, and TCRdb retains in-frame clones only, with some absent. That table supplies the V and J calls and clone size; D and trimming were determined from the DNA. The table shows tens of thousands of clones, with 82% occurring only once. CDR1 and CDR2 from the germline V gene are LNHNV and YYDKDF (reference sequence). This CDR3 comprises 14 residues. Losses at the gene ends were 5 bases for V and 5 bases for J; bases not matched to a gene: 6.

Sequenced: peripheral blood. The sequence came from a human donor in a cohort sampled during active COVID-19. The V and J genes are TRBV15 and TRBJ2-1; 7 bases are shared with TRBD2. CDR3 loop: CATSWGRGDNEQFF. The CDR3 nucleotides are TGTGCCACCAGCTGGGGACGGGGGGACAATGAGCAGTTCTTC.